These T cell receptor beta chains were read from a single sample in a study of T cell responses to AZD1222 COVID-19 vaccine. TCRdb keeps only in-frame clones here, not all; method: immunoSEQ multiplex PCR. Found here are over 200,000 clones, roughly 94% of them singletons; the top ten hold around 1.7%. Sequencing used peripheral blood, obtained 28 days after the second dose of the MenACWY control vaccine. The receptors here all came from an adult who received the MenACWY meningococcal vaccine as a control. The CDR3 runs from the conserved cysteine through the conserved F or W. The order of the fields is D gene, V gene, clone size, J gene, CDR3 protein, CDR3 DNA. The D gene is left open where the match is weak. Expanded clones get a size class; other rows say once, few or many, or leave the size out.

d_call: TRBD1; v_call: TRBV6-2/TRBV6-3; clone_size: NA; j_call: TRBJ1-5; cdr3_aa: CASSSTRGTVRQPQHF; cdr3_nt: TGTGCCAGCAGTTCGACCCGCGGGACAGTGAGACAGCCCCAGCATTTT
d_call: NA; v_call: TRBV12-3/TRBV12-4; clone_size: once; j_call: TRBJ1-1; cdr3_aa: CASSFWGTEAFF; cdr3_nt: TGTGCCAGCAGTTTTTGGGGCACTGAAGCTTTCTTT
d_call: NA; v_call: TRBV2; clone_size: NA; j_call: TRBJ2-7; cdr3_aa: CACILTLSSYEQYF; cdr3_nt: TGTGCCTGCATTCTAACCCTGAGCTCCTACGAGCAGTACTTC
d_call: NA; v_call: TRBV19; clone_size: NA; j_call: TRBJ1-5; cdr3_aa: CASSMARDSNQPQHF; cdr3_nt: TGTGCCAGTAGTATGGCCAGGGATAGCAATCAGCCCCAGCATTTT
d_call: TRBD2; v_call: TRBV7-9; clone_size: NA; j_call: TRBJ2-1; cdr3_aa: CASRESGGYNEQFF; cdr3_nt: TGTGCCAGCCGGGAGTCCGGGGGGTACAATGAGCAGTTCTTC
d_call: NA; v_call: TRBV28; clone_size: NA; j_call: TRBJ1-6; cdr3_aa: CASSLGNNSPLHF; cdr3_nt: TGTGCCAGCAGTTTGGGAAATAATTCACCCCTCCACTTT
d_call: NA; v_call: TRBV30; clone_size: NA; j_call: TRBJ2-7; cdr3_aa: CAWSVVKPNEQYF; cdr3_nt: TGTGCCTGGAGTGTCGTCAAGCCCAACGAGCAGTACTTC
d_call: NA; v_call: TRBV30; clone_size: NA; j_call: TRBJ1-5; cdr3_aa: CAWSDGDGNQPQHF; cdr3_nt: TGTGCCTGGAGTGATGGGGACGGGAATCAGCCCCAGCATTTT
d_call: TRBD1; v_call: TRBV9; clone_size: NA; j_call: TRBJ2-7; cdr3_aa: CASSVEPGQGYEQYF; cdr3_nt: TGTGCCAGCAGCGTAGAGCCGGGACAGGGATACGAGCAGTACTTC
d_call: TRBD1; v_call: TRBV5-8; clone_size: NA; j_call: TRBJ1-5; cdr3_aa: CASSSGTGGGQPQHF; cdr3_nt: TGTGCCAGCAGCTCCGGGACAGGGGGCGGTCAGCCCCAGCATTTT
d_call: TRBD1; v_call: TRBV5-5; clone_size: NA; j_call: TRBJ1-2; cdr3_aa: CASSSEGQGYGYTF; cdr3_nt: TGTGCCAGCAGCTCGGAGGGACAGGGGTATGGCTACACCTTC
d_call: NA; v_call: TRBV28; clone_size: NA; j_call: TRBJ2-7; cdr3_aa: CASSLSGEVHEQYF; cdr3_nt: TGTGCCAGCAGTTTATCCGGGGAGGTCCACGAGCAGTACTTC
d_call: NA; v_call: TRBV24-1; clone_size: NA; j_call: TRBJ2-1; cdr3_aa: CATSDFTGERVNEQFF; cdr3_nt: TGTGCCACCAGTGATTTTACGGGGGAGAGGGTCAATGAGCAGTTCTTC
d_call: TRBD1; v_call: TRBV27; clone_size: NA; j_call: TRBJ1-1; cdr3_aa: CASSGQGGREAFF; cdr3_nt: TGTGCCAGCAGCGGGCAGGGGGGGCGTGAAGCTTTCTTT
d_call: NA; v_call: TRBV9; clone_size: NA; j_call: TRBJ2-2; cdr3_aa: CASSLGDTGELFF; cdr3_nt: TGTGCCAGCAGCCTCGGGGACACCGGGGAGCTGTTTTTT
d_call: NA; v_call: TRBV19; clone_size: NA; j_call: TRBJ1-2; cdr3_aa: CASMSGTEFNYGYTF; cdr3_nt: TGTGCCAGTATGTCCGGGACGGAATTTAACTATGGCTACACCTTC
d_call: NA; v_call: TRBV7-2; clone_size: NA; j_call: TRBJ2-1; cdr3_aa: CASSLYRSSYNEQFF; cdr3_nt: TGTGCCAGCAGCTTATACAGGAGCTCCTACAATGAGCAGTTCTTC
d_call: NA; v_call: TRBV7-7; clone_size: NA; j_call: TRBJ2-6; cdr3_aa: CASSRGQSGANVLTF; cdr3_nt: TGTGCTAGCAGCAGAGGACAGTCTGGGGCCAACGTCCTGACTTTC
d_call: TRBD2; v_call: TRBV5-1; clone_size: NA; j_call: TRBJ2-2; cdr3_aa: CASSPASGRVSGELFF; cdr3_nt: TGCGCCAGCAGCCCCGCTAGCGGGAGGGTTTCGGGGGAGCTGTTTTTT
d_call: NA; v_call: TRBV3-1/TRBV3-2; clone_size: NA; j_call: TRBJ1-2; cdr3_aa: CASSQDRTYGYTF; cdr3_nt: TGTGCCAGCAGCCAAGACAGGACCTATGGCTACACCTTC
d_call: NA; v_call: TRBV7-2; clone_size: NA; j_call: TRBJ2-3; cdr3_aa: CASSPQGGGTDTQYF; cdr3_nt: TGTGCCAGCAGCCCCCAGGGGGGGGGCACAGATACGCAGTATTTT
d_call: NA; v_call: TRBV12-3/TRBV12-4; clone_size: once; j_call: TRBJ1-2; cdr3_aa: CASSPGGYGYTF; cdr3_nt: TGTGCCAGCAGCCCCGGGGGCTATGGCTACACCTTC
d_call: TRBD1; v_call: TRBV7-9; clone_size: NA; j_call: TRBJ1-2; cdr3_aa: CASSPTDRGLNGYTF; cdr3_nt: TGTGCCAGCAGCCCGACGGACAGGGGACTTAATGGCTACACCTTC
d_call: NA; v_call: TRBV7-2; clone_size: NA; j_call: TRBJ1-2; cdr3_aa: CASSFLGGQGYTF; cdr3_nt: TGTGCCAGCAGCTTCCTCGGGGGGCAAGGCTACACCTTC
d_call: NA; v_call: TRBV6-4; clone_size: NA; j_call: TRBJ1-5; cdr3_aa: CASSGLLQGGEPQHF; cdr3_nt: TGTGCCAGCAGTGGGTTATTACAGGGTGGTGAGCCCCAGCATTTT
d_call: NA; v_call: TRBV5-1; clone_size: NA; j_call: TRBJ1-5; cdr3_aa: CASSLTSNQPQHF; cdr3_nt: TGCGCCAGCAGCTTGACTAGCAATCAGCCCCAGCATTTT
d_call: TRBD1; v_call: TRBV7-9; clone_size: NA; j_call: TRBJ1-2; cdr3_aa: CASSLVWDRGNYGYTF; cdr3_nt: TGTGCCAGCAGCTTAGTTTGGGACAGGGGAAACTATGGCTACACCTTC
d_call: NA; v_call: TRBV4-2; clone_size: NA; j_call: TRBJ2-3; cdr3_aa: CASSPEWGDTQYF; cdr3_nt: TGTGCCAGCAGCCCAGAGTGGGGGGATACGCAGTATTTT
d_call: TRBD1; v_call: TRBV6-1; clone_size: NA; j_call: TRBJ2-7; cdr3_aa: CASSDLGQGAYEQYF; cdr3_nt: TGTGCCAGCAGTGACCTTGGACAGGGGGCTTACGAGCAGTACTTC
d_call: NA; v_call: TRBV4-1; clone_size: NA; j_call: TRBJ1-4; cdr3_aa: CASSPLGIVEKLFF; cdr3_nt: TGCGCCAGCAGCCCTTTAGGTATAGTAGAAAAACTGTTTTTT
d_call: NA; v_call: TRBV7-6; clone_size: NA; j_call: TRBJ2-5; cdr3_aa: CASSGMAGSQETQYF; cdr3_nt: TGTGCCAGCAGCGGTATGGCGGGGTCGCAAGAGACCCAGTACTTC
d_call: TRBD2; v_call: TRBV6-5; clone_size: NA; j_call: TRBJ2-5; cdr3_aa: CASSSIAGRQETQYF; cdr3_nt: TGTGCCAGCAGTTCGATAGCGGGGAGGCAAGAGACCCAGTACTTC
d_call: NA; v_call: TRBV30; clone_size: NA; j_call: TRBJ2-3; cdr3_aa: CAWSPLGFTDTQYF; cdr3_nt: TGTGCCTGGAGCCCCTTAGGATTCACAGATACGCAGTATTTT
d_call: NA; v_call: TRBV2; clone_size: NA; j_call: TRBJ1-2; cdr3_aa: CASTQPGTGYTF; cdr3_nt: TGTGCCAGCACCCAGCCGGGAACTGGCTACACCTTC
d_call: NA; v_call: TRBV25-1; clone_size: NA; j_call: TRBJ1-6; cdr3_aa: CASSAVGDSPLHF; cdr3_nt: TGTGCCAGCAGTGCCGTGGGAGATTCACCCCTCCACTTT
d_call: TRBD1; v_call: TRBV7-9; clone_size: NA; j_call: TRBJ2-7; cdr3_aa: CASSGRYRGYEQYF; cdr3_nt: TGTGCCAGCAGCGGGCGTTACAGGGGTTACGAGCAGTACTTC
d_call: NA; v_call: TRBV25-1; clone_size: NA; j_call: TRBJ1-4; cdr3_aa: CASSELSSVGNEKLFF; cdr3_nt: TGTGCCAGCAGTGAACTATCTTCAGTGGGTAATGAAAAACTGTTTTTT
d_call: NA; v_call: TRBV2; clone_size: NA; j_call: TRBJ1-5; cdr3_aa: CASSPTGNVQPQHF; cdr3_nt: TGTGCCAGCAGTCCCACAGGGAATGTGCAGCCCCAGCATTTT
d_call: NA; v_call: TRBV6-2/TRBV6-3; clone_size: NA; j_call: TRBJ2-1; cdr3_aa: CASSYSPLVNEQFF; cdr3_nt: TGTGCCAGCAGTTACTCCCCTCTAGTTAACGAGCAGTTCTTC
d_call: NA; v_call: TRBV3-1/TRBV3-2; clone_size: NA; j_call: TRBJ1-3; cdr3_aa: CASSHWDSGNTIYF; cdr3_nt: TGTGCCAGCAGCCACTGGGACTCTGGAAACACCATATATTTT
d_call: TRBD2; v_call: TRBV13; clone_size: NA; j_call: TRBJ2-1; cdr3_aa: CASSLAGGPGEQFF; cdr3_nt: TGTGCCAGCAGCTTAGCGGGAGGGCCTGGTGAGCAGTTCTTC
d_call: TRBD1; v_call: TRBV7-2; clone_size: NA; j_call: TRBJ1-6; cdr3_aa: CASNPGQGSYNSPLHF; cdr3_nt: TGTGCCAGCAACCCGGGACAGGGCTCCTATAATTCACCCCTCCACTTT
d_call: NA; v_call: TRBV7-9; clone_size: NA; j_call: TRBJ2-2; cdr3_aa: CASSSGSGELFF; cdr3_nt: TGTGCCAGCAGCTCTGGGTCCGGGGAGCTGTTTTTT
d_call: TRBD1; v_call: TRBV18; clone_size: once; j_call: TRBJ2-2; cdr3_aa: CASSPGQENTGELFF; cdr3_nt: TGTGCCAGCTCACCCGGACAGGAGAACACCGGGGAGCTGTTTTTT
d_call: TRBD1; v_call: TRBV29-1; clone_size: NA; j_call: TRBJ2-7; cdr3_aa: CSVTDRQGCYERYF; cdr3_nt: TGCAGCGTCACGGACCGACAGGGATGTTACGAGCGGTACTTC
d_call: NA; v_call: TRBV7-3; clone_size: NA; j_call: TRBJ2-1; cdr3_aa: CASSPGPTGFYSYNEQFF; cdr3_nt: TGTGCCAGCAGCCCGGGGCCGACAGGCTTTTACTCCTACAATGAGCAGTTCTTC
d_call: TRBD2; v_call: TRBV5-1; clone_size: NA; j_call: TRBJ2-7; cdr3_aa: CASSSAGGLSYEQYF; cdr3_nt: TGCGCCAGCAGCTCCGCGGGAGGTTTAAGTTACGAGCAGTACTTC
d_call: NA; v_call: TRBV5-1; clone_size: NA; j_call: TRBJ1-2; cdr3_aa: CASSLVYRAGYGYTF; cdr3_nt: TGCGCCAGCAGCTTGGTTTACAGGGCTGGCTATGGCTACACCTTC
d_call: NA; v_call: TRBV6-5; clone_size: NA; j_call: TRBJ2-1; cdr3_aa: CASSYRDISYNEQFF; cdr3_nt: TGTGCCAGCAGTTACCGGGACATCTCCTACAATGAGCAGTTCTTC
d_call: NA; v_call: TRBV6-2/TRBV6-3; clone_size: NA; j_call: TRBJ1-1; cdr3_aa: CASSPTRGTEAFF; cdr3_nt: TGTGCCAGCAGTCCGACCCGGGGTACTGAAGCTTTCTTT
d_call: TRBD1; v_call: TRBV10-3; clone_size: NA; j_call: TRBJ2-7; cdr3_aa: CASRQGLYEQYF; cdr3_nt: TGTGCCTCCAGACAGGGGCTGTACGAGCAGTACTTC
d_call: NA; v_call: TRBV10-3; clone_size: once; j_call: TRBJ2-7; cdr3_aa: CAISEGDEQYF; cdr3_nt: TGTGCCATCAGTGAGGGTGACGAGCAGTACTTC
d_call: NA; v_call: TRBV7-2; clone_size: NA; j_call: TRBJ2-7; cdr3_aa: CASSDSGGAYEQYF; cdr3_nt: TGTGCCAGCAGCGATTCGGGGGGCGCGTACGAGCAGTACTTC
d_call: NA; v_call: TRBV12-5; clone_size: NA; j_call: TRBJ1-1; cdr3_aa: CASGLSQAMNTEAFF; cdr3_nt: TGTGCTAGTGGTTTGTCCCAGGCTATGAACACTGAAGCTTTCTTT